Shown below are 5 T cell receptor beta chains from a single sample sequenced in a study of T cells in narcolepsy. Some clones are missing from TCRdb's copy, which holds only in-frame ones; the method was immunoSEQ multiplex PCR. The table lists roughly 32,000 clones, roughly 82% of them singletons. Sequencing was performed on CD45RA- memory CD4+ T cells from PBMCs. These receptors all come from a human donor with narcolepsy.

This clone was picked up a small number of times. The chain recombines TRBV5-1 with TRBJ1-4; no clear D gene. This CDR3 has 13 residues. V lost 1 base, J lost 8 bases, and 9 bases lay in between. The germline V gene encodes CDR1 SGHRS and CDR2 YFSETQ. CDR3 residues: CASSLNVGEKLFF. The CDR3 coding sequence is TGCGCCAGCAGCTTGAACGTGGGAGAAAAACTGTTTTTT.

This chain links TRBV5-1 with TRBJ2-7, with D perhaps matching TRBD1 (8 bases). Germline V gives CDR1 SGHRS, CDR2 YFSETQ. The CDR3 totals 16 residues. The V end lost 5 bases, the J end lost 7 bases, and 25 bases lay between the germline ends. The CDR3 sequence: CASSVGGTGGTKEQYF. The CDR3 DNA follows: TGCGCCAGCAGTGTGGGGGGGACAGGAGGAACGAAAGAGCAGTACTTC.

The V call is TRBV6-5, the J call TRBJ2-2; D not certain. Germline CDR1 and CDR2: MNHEY and SVGAGI. Trimming pared 5 bases from V and 4 bases from J, leaving 5 bases between. CDR3 length: 12 amino acids. CDR3 residues: CASSPLTGELFF. DNA for the CDR3: TGTGCCAGCAGTCCCCTCACCGGGGAGCTGTTTTTT.

The chain recombines TRBV15 with TRBJ1-4; D not certain. Germline CDR1 LNHNV, CDR2 YYDKDF (reference sequence). Trimming removed 8 bases from V and 6 bases from J, with 16 bases in between. The CDR3 consists of 14 residues. CDR3 nucleotides: TGTGCCACCTCGAGTGACCTATGGGATGAAAAACTGTTTTTT. It translates to CATSSDLWDEKLFF.

J is TRBJ2-5 and V is TRBV10-2, with 11 bases that match TRBD1. J gave up 4 bases and V 6 bases, and 7 bases lay outside the gene matches. This CDR3 has 15 amino acids. Germline lookup yields CDR1 WSHSY and CDR2 SAAADI. As DNA, the CDR3 is TGCGCCAGCAGAATGGACAGGGGGCGCGGAGAGACCCAGTACTTC. As protein: CASRMDRGRGETQYF.